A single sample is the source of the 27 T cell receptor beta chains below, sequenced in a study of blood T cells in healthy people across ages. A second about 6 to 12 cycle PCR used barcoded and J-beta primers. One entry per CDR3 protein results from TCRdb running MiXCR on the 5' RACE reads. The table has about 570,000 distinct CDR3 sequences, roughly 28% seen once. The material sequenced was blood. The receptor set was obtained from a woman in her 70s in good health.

The CDR3 bases are TGCAGCGTTGAGGGAGCACCGGGACAGGGGCTTTCCTACTATGGCTACACCTTC. Its translation is CSVEGAPGQGLSYYGYTF. The chain couples TRBV29-1 to TRBJ1-2, with 10 bases fitting TRBD1. With V trimmed by 3 bases and J by 3 bases, 16 bases remained unmatched. CDR1 and CDR2 (germline): SQVTM, ANQGSEA. CDR3 size: 18 residues.

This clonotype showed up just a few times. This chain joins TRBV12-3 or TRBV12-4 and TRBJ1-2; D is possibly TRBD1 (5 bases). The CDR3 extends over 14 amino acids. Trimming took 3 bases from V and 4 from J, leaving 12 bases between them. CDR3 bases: TGTGCCAGCAGTTTTCGGGGGGACGGCTATGGCTACACCTTC. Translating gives CASSFRGDGYGYTF.

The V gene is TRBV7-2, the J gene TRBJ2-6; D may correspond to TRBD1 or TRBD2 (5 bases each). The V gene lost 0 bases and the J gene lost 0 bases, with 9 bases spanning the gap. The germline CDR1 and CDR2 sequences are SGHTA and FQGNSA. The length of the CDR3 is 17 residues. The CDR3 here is CASSLARGSSGANVLTF. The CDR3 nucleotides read TGTGCCAGCAGCTTAGCGAGGGGCAGCTCTGGGGCCAACGTCCTGACTTTC.

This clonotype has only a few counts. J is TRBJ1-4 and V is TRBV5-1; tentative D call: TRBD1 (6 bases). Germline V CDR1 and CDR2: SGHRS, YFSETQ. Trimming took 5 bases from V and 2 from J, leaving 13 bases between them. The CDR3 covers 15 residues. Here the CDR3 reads CASRGGQSTNEKLFF. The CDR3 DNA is TGCGCCAGCAGGGGGGGGCAATCGACTAATGAAAAACTGTTTTTT.

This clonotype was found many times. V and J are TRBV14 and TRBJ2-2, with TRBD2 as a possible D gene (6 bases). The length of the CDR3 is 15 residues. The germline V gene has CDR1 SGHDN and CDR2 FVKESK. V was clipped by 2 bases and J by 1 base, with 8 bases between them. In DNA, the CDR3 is TGTGCCAGCAGCCAAACCGGGGGGAACACCGGGGAGCTGTTTTTT. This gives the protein CASSQTGGNTGELFF.

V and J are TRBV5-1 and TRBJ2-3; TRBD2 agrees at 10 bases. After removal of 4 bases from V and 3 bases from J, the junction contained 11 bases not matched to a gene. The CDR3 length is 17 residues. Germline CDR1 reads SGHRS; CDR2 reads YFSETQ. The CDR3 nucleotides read TGCGCCAGCAGCCCCCCTCGACTAGCGGGTAAAACAGATACGCAGTATTTT. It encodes CASSPPRLAGKTDTQYF. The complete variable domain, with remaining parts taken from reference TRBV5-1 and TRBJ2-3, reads KAGVTQTPRYLIKTRGQQVTLSCSPISGHRSVSWYQQTPGQGLQFLFEYFSETQRNKGNFPGRFSGRQFSNSRSEMNVSTLELGDSALYLCASSPPRLAGKTDTQYFGPGTRLTVL.

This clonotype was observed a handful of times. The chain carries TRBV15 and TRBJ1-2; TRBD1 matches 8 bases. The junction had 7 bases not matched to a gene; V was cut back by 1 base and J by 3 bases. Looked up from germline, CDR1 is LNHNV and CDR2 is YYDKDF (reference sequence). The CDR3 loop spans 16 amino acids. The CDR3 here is CATSRGQGATDYGYTF. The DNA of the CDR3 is TGTGCCACCAGCAGAGGGCAGGGGGCGACCGACTATGGCTACACCTTC.

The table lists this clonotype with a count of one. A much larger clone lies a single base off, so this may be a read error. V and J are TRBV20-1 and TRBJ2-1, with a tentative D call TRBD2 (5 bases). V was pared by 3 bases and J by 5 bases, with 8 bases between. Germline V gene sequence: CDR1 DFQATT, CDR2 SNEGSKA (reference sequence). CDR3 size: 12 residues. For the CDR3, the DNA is TGCAGTGCTAGTAACGGGAACAATGAGCAGTTCTTC. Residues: CSASNGNNEQFF.

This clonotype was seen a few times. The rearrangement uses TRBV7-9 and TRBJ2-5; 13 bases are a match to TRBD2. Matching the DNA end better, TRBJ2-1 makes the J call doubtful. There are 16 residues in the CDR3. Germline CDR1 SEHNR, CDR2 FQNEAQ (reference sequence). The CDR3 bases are TGTGCCAGCAGCCTCCGACTAGCGGGAGGCCCAAATGAGCAGTTCTTC. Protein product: CASSLRLAGGPNEQFF.

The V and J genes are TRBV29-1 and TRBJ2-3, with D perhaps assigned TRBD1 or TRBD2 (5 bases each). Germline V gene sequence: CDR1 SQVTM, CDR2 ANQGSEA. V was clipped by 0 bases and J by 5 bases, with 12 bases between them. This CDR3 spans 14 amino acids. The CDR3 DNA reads TGCAGCGTTGAAGATCGAGGGGTAGGAGATACGCAGTATTTT. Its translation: CSVEDRGVGDTQYF.

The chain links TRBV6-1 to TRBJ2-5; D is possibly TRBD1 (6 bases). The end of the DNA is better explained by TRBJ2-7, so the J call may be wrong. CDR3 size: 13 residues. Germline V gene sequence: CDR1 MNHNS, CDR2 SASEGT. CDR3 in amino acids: CASKTGKGYEQYF. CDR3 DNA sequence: TGTGCCAGCAAGACAGGCAAGGGCTACGAGCAGTACTTC.

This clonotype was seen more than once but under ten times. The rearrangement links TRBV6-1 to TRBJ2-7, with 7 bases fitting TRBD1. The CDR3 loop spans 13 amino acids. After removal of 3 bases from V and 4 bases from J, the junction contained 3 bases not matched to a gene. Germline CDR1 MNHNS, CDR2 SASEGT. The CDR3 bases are TGTGCCAGCAGTGAGACAGGGTTATACGAGCAGTACTTC. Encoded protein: CASSETGLYEQYF.

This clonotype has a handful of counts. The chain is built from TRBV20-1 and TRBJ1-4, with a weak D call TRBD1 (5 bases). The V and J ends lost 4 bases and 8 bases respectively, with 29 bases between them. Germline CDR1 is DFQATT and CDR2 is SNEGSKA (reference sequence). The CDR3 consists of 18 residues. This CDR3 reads CSATGARVGGGGIEKLFF. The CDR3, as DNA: TGCAGTGCTACCGGGGCCAGGGTAGGTGGCGGCGGTATCGAAAAACTGTTTTTT.

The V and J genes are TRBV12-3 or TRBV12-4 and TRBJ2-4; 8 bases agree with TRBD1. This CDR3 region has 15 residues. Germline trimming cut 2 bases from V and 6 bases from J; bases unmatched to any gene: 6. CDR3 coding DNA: TGTGCCAGCAGTTTATTGGGACAGGAACGAAACATTCAGTACTTC. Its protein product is CASSLLGQERNIQYF.

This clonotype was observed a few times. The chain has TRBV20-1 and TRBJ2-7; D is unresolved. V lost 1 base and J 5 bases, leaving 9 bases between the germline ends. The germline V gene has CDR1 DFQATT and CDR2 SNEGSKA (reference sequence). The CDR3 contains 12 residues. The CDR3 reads CSARGAINEQYF. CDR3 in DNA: TGCAGTGCTAGAGGCGCCATTAACGAGCAGTACTTC.

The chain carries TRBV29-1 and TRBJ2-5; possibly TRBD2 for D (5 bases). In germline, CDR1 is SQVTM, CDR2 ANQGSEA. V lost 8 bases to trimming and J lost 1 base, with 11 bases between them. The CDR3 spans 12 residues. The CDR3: CSHWAGQETQYF. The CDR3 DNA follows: TGCAGCCACTGGGCGGGCCAAGAGACCCAGTACTTC.

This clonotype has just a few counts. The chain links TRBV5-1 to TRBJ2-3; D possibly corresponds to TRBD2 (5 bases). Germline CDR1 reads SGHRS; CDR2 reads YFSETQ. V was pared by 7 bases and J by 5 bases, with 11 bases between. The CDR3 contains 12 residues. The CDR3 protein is CASGAEGDTQYF. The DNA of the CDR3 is TGCGCCAGCGGTGCTGAGGGAGATACGCAGTATTTT.

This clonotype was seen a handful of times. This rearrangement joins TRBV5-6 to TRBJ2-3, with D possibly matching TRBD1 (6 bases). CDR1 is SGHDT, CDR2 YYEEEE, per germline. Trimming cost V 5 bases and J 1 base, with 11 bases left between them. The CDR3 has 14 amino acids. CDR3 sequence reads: CASSYWTGTDTQYF. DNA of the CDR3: TGTGCCAGCAGTTATTGGACAGGCACAGATACGCAGTATTTT. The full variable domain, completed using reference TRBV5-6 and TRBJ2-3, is DAGVTQSPTHLIKTRGQQVTLRCSPKSGHDTVSWYQQALGQGPQFIFQYYEEEERQRGNFPDRFSGHQFPNYSSELNVNALLLGDSALYLCASSYWTGTDTQYFGPGTRLTVL.

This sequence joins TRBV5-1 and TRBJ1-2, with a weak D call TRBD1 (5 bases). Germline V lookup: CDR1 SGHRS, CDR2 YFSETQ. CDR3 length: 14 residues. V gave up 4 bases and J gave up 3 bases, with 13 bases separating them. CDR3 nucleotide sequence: TGCGCCAGCAGCCCCCGGGGCCGCGACTATGGCTACACCTTC. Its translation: CASSPRGRDYGYTF.

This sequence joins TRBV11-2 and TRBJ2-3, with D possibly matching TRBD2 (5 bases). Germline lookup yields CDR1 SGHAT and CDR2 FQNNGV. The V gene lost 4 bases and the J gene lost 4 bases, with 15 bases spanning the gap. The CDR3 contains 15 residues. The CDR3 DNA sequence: TGTGCCAGCAGCTCCACTCCAACTAGTGCAGATACGCAGTATTTT. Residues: CASSSTPTSADTQYF.

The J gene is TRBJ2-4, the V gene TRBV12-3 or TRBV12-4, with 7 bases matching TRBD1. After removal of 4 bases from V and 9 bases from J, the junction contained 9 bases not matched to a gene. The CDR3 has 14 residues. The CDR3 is CASSSSQGRVIQYF. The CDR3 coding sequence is TGTGCCAGCAGTTCATCACAGGGGCGCGTCATTCAGTACTTC.

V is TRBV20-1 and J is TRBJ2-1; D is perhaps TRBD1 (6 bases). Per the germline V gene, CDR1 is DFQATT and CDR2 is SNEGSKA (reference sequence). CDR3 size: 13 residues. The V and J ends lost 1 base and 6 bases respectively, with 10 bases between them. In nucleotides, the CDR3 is TGCAGTGCTAGAGGAACAGGGCTCAATGAGCAGTTCTTC. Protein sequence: CSARGTGLNEQFF.

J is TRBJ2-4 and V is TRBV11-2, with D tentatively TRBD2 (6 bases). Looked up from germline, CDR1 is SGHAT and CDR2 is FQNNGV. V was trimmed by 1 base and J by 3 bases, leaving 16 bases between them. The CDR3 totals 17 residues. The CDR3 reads CASSLVTAGTGKNIQYF. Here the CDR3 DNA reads TGTGCCAGCAGCTTAGTTACGGCGGGGACGGGCAAAAACATTCAGTACTTC. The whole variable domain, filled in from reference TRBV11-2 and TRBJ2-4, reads EAGVAQSPRYKIIEKRQSVAFWCNPISGHATLYWYQQILGQGPKLLIQFQNNGVVDDSQLPKDRFSAERLKGVDSTLKIQPAKLEDSAVYLCASSLVTAGTGKNIQYFGAGTRLSVL.

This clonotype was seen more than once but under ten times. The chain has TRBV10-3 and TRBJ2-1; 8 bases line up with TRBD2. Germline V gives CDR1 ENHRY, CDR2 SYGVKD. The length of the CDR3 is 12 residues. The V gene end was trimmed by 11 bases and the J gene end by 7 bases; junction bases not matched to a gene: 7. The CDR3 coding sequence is TGTGCCGTTCGACTAGCGCGAAATGAGCAGTTCTTC. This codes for CAVRLARNEQFF.

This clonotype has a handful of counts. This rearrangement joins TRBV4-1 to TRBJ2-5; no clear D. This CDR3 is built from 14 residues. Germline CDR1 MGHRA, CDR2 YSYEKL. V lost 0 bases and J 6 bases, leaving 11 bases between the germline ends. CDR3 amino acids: CASSQEATLQTQYF. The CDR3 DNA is TGCGCCAGCAGCCAAGAGGCCACCTTACAGACCCAGTACTTC.

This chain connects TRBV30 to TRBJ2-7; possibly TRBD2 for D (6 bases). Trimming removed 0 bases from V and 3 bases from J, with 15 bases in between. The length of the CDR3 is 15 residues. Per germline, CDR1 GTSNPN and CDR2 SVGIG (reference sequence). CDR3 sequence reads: CAWSVGGLPHYEQYF. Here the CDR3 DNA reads TGTGCCTGGAGTGTTGGGGGACTGCCTCACTACGAGCAGTACTTC.

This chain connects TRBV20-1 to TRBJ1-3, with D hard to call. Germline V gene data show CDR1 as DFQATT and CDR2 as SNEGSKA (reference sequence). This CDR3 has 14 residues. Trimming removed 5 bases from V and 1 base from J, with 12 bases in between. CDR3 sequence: CSAGPPGSGNTIYF. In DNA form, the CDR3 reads TGCAGTGCTGGCCCCCCGGGGTCTGGAAACACCATATATTTT.